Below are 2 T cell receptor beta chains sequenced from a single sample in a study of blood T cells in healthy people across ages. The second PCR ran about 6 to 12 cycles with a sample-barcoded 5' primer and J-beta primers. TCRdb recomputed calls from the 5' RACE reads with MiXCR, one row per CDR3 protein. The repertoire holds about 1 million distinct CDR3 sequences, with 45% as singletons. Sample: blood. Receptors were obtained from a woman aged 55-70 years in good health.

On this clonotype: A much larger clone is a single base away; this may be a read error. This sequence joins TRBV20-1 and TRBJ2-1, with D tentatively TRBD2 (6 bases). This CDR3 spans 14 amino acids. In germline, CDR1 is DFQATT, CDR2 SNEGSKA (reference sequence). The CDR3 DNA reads TGCGGTGCTGAGCGGGTCCTCTCCTACAATGAGCAGTTCTTC. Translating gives CGAERVLSYNEQFF.

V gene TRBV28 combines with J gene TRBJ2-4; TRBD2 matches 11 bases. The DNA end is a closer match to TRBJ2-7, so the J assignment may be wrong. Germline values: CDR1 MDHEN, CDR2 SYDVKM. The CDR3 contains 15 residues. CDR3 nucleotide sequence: TGTGCCAGCACCCCTTTAGCGGGAGGGCCTTTCGAGCAGTACTTC. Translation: CASTPLAGGPFEQYF.